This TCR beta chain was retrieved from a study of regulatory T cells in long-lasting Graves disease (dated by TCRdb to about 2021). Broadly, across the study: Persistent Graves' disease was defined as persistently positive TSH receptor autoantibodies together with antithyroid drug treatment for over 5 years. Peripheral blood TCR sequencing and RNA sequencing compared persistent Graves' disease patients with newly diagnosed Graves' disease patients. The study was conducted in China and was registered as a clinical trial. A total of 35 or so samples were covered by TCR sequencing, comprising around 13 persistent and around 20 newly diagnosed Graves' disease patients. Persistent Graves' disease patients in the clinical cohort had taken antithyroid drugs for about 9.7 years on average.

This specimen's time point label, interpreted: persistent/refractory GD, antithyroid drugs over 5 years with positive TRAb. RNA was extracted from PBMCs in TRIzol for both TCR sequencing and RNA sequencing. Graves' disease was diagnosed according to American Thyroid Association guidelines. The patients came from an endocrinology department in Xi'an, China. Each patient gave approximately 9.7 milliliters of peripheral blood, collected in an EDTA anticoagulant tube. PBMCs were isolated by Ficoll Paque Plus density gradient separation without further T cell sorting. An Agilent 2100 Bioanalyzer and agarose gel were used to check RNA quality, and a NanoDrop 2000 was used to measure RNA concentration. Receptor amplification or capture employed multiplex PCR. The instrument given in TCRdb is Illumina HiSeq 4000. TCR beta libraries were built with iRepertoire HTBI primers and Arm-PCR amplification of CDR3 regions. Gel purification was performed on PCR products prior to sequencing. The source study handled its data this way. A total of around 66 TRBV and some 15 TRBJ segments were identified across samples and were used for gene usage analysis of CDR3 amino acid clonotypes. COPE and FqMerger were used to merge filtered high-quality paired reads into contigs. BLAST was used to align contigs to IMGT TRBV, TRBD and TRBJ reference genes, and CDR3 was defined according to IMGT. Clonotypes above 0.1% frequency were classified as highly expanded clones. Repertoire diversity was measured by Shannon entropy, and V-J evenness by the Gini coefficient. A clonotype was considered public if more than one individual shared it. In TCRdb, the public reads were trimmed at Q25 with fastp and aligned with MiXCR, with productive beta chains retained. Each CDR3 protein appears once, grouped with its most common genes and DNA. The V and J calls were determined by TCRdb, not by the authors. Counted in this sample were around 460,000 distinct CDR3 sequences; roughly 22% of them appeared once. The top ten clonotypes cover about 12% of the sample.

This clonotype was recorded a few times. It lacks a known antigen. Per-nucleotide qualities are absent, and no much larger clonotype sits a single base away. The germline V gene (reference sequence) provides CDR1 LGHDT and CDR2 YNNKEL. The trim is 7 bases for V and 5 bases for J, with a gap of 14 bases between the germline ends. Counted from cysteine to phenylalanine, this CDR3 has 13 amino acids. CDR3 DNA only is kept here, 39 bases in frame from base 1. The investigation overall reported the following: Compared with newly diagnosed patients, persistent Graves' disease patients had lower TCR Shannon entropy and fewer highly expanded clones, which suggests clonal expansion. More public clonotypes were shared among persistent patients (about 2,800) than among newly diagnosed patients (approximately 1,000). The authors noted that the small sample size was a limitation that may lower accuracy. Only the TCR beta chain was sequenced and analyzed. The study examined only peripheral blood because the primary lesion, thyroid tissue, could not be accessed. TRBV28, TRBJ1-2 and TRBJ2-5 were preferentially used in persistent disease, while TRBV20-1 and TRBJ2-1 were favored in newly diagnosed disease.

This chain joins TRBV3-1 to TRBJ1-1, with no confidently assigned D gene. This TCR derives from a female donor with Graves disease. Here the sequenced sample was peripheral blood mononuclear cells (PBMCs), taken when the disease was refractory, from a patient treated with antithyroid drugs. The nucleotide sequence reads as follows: TGTGCCAGCAACCCTCGACTGGAGACTGAAGCTTTCTTT. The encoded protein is CASNPRLETEAFF. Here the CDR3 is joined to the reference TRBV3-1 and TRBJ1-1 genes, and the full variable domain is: DTAVSQTPKYLVTQMGNDKSIKCEQNLGHDTMYWYKQDSKKFLKIMFSYNNKELIINETVPNRFSPKSPDKAHLNLHINSLELGDSAVYFCASNPRLETEAFFGQGTRLTVV.